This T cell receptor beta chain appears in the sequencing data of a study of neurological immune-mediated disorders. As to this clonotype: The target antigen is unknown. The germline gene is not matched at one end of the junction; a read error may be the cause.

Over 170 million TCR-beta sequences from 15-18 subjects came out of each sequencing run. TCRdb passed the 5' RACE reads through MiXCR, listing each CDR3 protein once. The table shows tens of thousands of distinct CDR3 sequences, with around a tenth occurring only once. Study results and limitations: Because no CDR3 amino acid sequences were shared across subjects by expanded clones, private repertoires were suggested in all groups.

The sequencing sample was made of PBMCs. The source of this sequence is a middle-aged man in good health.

CDR3 region: CASSLPGSYERYF. DNA for the CDR3: TGCGCCAGCAGCTTACCCGGCTCCTACGAGCGGTACTTC. The chain couples TRBV5-1 to TRBJ2-7; D gene ambiguous. There are 13 residues in the CDR3. Germline assignment: CDR1 SGHRS and CDR2 YFSETQ. Combining the CDR3 with reference TRBV5-1 and TRBJ2-7 gives the whole variable domain KAGVTQTPRYLIKTRGQQVTLSCSPISGHRSVSWYQQTPGQGLQFLFEYFSETQRNKGNFPGRFSGRQFSNSRSEMNVSTLELGDSALYLCASSLPGSYERYFGPGTRLTVT.